Following are 28 T cell receptor beta chains from one sample sequenced in a study of cytomegalovirus exposure and HLA in healthy donors. In the PCR, 60 Vbeta and 13 Jbeta primers were used. The table came from immunoSEQ multiplex PCR; TCRdb's copy has only in-frame clones and leaves some out. This table holds about 73,000 clones, roughly 70% found once. The source material was PBMCs. The source of these receptors is a man between 65 and 85 years old in good health and CMV-seronegative.

This chain uses TRBV5-1 with TRBJ2-1, with D perhaps TRBD1 (6 bases). Per germline, CDR1 SGHRS and CDR2 YFSETQ. The CDR3 covers 13 residues. V lost 4 bases to trimming and J lost 7 bases, with 12 bases between them. CDR3 in amino acids: CASSHTGFNEQFF. The CDR3 nucleotides are TGCGCCAGCAGCCATACAGGGTTTAATGAGCAGTTCTTC.

The rearrangement joins TRBV5-4 to TRBJ2-5; 13 bases map to TRBD2. Germline CDR1 SGHNT, CDR2 YYREEE (reference sequence). The CDR3 covers 16 residues. V lost 2 bases and J lost 5; bases outside the gene matches: 6. CDR3 loop: CASSLRTSGSSETQYF. CDR3 sequence (DNA): TGTGCCAGCAGCTTACGGACTAGCGGGAGCTCGGAGACCCAGTACTTC.

The chain couples TRBV14 to TRBJ2-7, with 8 bases fitting TRBD2. CDR3 length: 17 residues. CDR1 and CDR2 (germline): SGHDN, FVKESK. J lost 6 bases, V lost 0 bases, and 13 bases had no gene match. The CDR3 DNA reads TGTGCCAGCAGCCAAGAGTTTAGTAGCGGGACGGTCCCCGAGCAGTACTTC. Translated: CASSQEFSSGTVPEQYF. The complete variable domain, with remaining parts taken from reference TRBV14 and TRBJ2-7, reads EAGVTQFPSHSVIEKGQTVTLRCDPISGHDNLYWYRRVMGKEIKFLLHFVKESKQDESGMPNNRFLAERTGGTYSTLKVQPAELEDSGVYFCASSQEFSSGTVPEQYFGPGTRLTVT.

V is TRBV4-1 and J is TRBJ2-2; D is perhaps TRBD2 (5 bases). CDR1 is MGHRA and CDR2 is YSYEKL in the germline V gene. The CDR3 length is 17 residues. Trimming pared 0 bases from V and 6 bases from J, leaving 17 bases between. The CDR3 loop reads CASSQDRDGYGAGELFF. For the CDR3, the DNA is TGCGCCAGCAGCCAAGATCGTGATGGTTACGGGGCCGGGGAGCTGTTTTTT.

The J gene is TRBJ2-3, the V gene TRBV10-2, with 7 bases matching TRBD2. Germline lookup yields CDR1 WSHSY and CDR2 SAAADI. This CDR3 comprises 13 residues. V shed 9 bases and J 2 bases; nucleotides not matched to a gene: 5. CDR3 nucleotide sequence: TGCGCCAGGAGTAGCGGGTCCACAGATACGCAGTATTTT. Translating it yields CARSSGSTDTQYF.

J is TRBJ1-4 and V is TRBV2; no clear D gene. This CDR3 has 13 amino acids. The germline V and J ends were trimmed by 2 bases and 11 bases, with 12 bases remaining between them. Looked up from germline, CDR1 is SNHLY and CDR2 is FYNNEI. CDR3 DNA: TGTGCCAGCAGTGAAATATGGGCCGGCAAACTGTTTTTT. Protein sequence: CASSEIWAGKLFF.

This chain uses TRBV4-3 with TRBJ2-3; 8 bases align to TRBD2. V gave up 0 bases and J gave up 10 bases; unmatched junction bases: 15. CDR3 size: 17 residues. Germline CDR1 LGHNA, CDR2 YSLEER. The CDR3 DNA follows: TGCGCCAGCAGCCAAGATGCTTTCGGGAGGGCTCAGCGGGCGCAGTATTTT. This translates into CASSQDAFGRAQRAQYF.

The rearrangement links TRBV19 to TRBJ1-3; perhaps TRBD2 as D (5 bases). Matching the DNA end better, TRBJ2-2 makes the J call doubtful. Germline CDR1 and CDR2: LNHDA and SQIVND (reference sequence). This CDR3 region has 13 residues. The CDR3 DNA is TGTGCCAGCGAGGGATACAACACCGGGGAGCTGTTTTTT. It encodes CASEGYNTGELFF.

This clone was seen more than once but under ten times. The chain joins TRBV29-1 to TRBJ2-3; D uncertain. Germline-derived CDR1 and CDR2 are SQVTM and ANQGSEA. The ends were cut back, 3 bases at V and 2 bases at J, with 9 bases in the middle. CDR3 length: 13 amino acids. The CDR3 DNA reads as TGCAGCGTTGATTCTATAAACACAGATACGCAGTATTTT. This translates into CSVDSINTDTQYF.

In this sample, this clone turned up a few times. The chain is built from TRBV6-5 and TRBJ2-5; 16 bases fit TRBD2. V gave up 6 bases and J gave up 5 bases; unmatched junction bases: 3. CDR1 is MNHEY, CDR2 SVGAGI, per germline. The CDR3 spans 15 residues. The DNA for the CDR3 is TGTGCCAGCAGCGGGACTAGCGGGGGGGCTGAGACCCAGTACTTC. This gives the protein CASSGTSGGAETQYF.

This clone was detected only a few times. This sequence joins TRBV4-1 and TRBJ1-1, with D perhaps matching TRBD1 (6 bases). The V and J ends lost 1 base and 10 bases respectively, with 22 bases between them. The CDR3 has 16 residues. CDR1 MGHRA and CDR2 YSYEKL come from the germline V gene. The CDR3 spells CASSQVSTGRGNGAFF. CDR3 coding DNA: TGCGCCAGCAGCCAAGTGAGCACAGGGCGAGGGAATGGAGCTTTCTTT.

This sequence joins TRBV9 and TRBJ2-5, with 11 bases lining up with TRBD2. The end of the DNA is better explained by TRBJ2-7, so the J call may be wrong. The V gene's germline CDR1 is SGDLS and CDR2 YYNGEE. The CDR3 is 17 amino acids. The CDR3 sequence is CASSVGRSGRADYEQYF. As DNA, the CDR3 is TGTGCCAGCAGCGTAGGACGTAGCGGGAGGGCCGACTACGAGCAGTACTTC.

This sequence joins TRBV10-3 and TRBJ2-1; 12 bases fit TRBD2. CDR1 ENHRY and CDR2 SYGVKD come from the germline V gene. The CDR3 is 14 amino acids. With V trimmed by 4 bases and J by 7 bases, 2 bases remained unmatched. The CDR3 loop reads CAISGGLAGNEQFF. CDR3 nucleotide sequence: TGTGCCATCAGTGGTGGACTAGCGGGAAATGAGCAGTTCTTC.

V is TRBV9 and J is TRBJ2-1; maybe TRBD2 (6 bases). CDR1 and CDR2 (germline): SGDLS, YYNGEE. This CDR3 has 15 residues. V gave up 1 base and J gave up 6 bases, with 14 bases separating them. Written as DNA, the CDR3 is TGTGCCAGCAGCGTAACGGGAGACGTGGGCAATGAGCAGTTCTTC. Protein sequence: CASSVTGDVGNEQFF.

The J gene is TRBJ1-2, the V gene TRBV19; a possible D gene is TRBD1 (5 bases). The CDR3 sequence is 14 residues long. V was shortened by 5 bases and J by 6 bases, with 16 bases between the two germline ends. The germline V gene encodes CDR1 LNHDA and CDR2 SQIVND (reference sequence). The CDR3 region has the DNA TGTGCCAGTAGTCCAAGACAGATCGAGGATGGCTACACCTTC. This gives the protein CASSPRQIEDGYTF.

The chain carries TRBV4-1 and TRBJ2-5; 9 nucleotides line up with TRBD1. Germline CDR1 reads MGHRA; CDR2 reads YSYEKL. The CDR3 totals 16 residues. V was pared by 3 bases and J by 3 bases, with 8 bases of the junction left unmatched. CDR3 region: CASSHKGQGGKETQYF. CDR3 nucleotide sequence: TGCGCCAGCAGCCACAAGGGACAGGGAGGTAAAGAGACCCAGTACTTC.

This chain connects TRBV4-3 to TRBJ2-3; the match to TRBD2 covers 10 bases. The V gene end was trimmed by 0 bases and the J gene end by 5 bases; junction bases not matched to a gene: 8. The CDR3 length is 17 residues. CDR1 and CDR2 from the germline V gene are LGHNA and YSLEER. This CDR3 reads CASSQDRASGGGDTQYF. CDR3 nucleotides: TGCGCCAGCAGCCAAGATCGGGCTAGCGGGGGAGGAGATACGCAGTATTTT.

The CDR3 here is CASSELGTGLDTQYF. The CDR3 DNA follows: TGTGCCAGCAGTGAACTTGGGACAGGGTTAGATACGCAGTATTTT. This sequence joins TRBV2 and TRBJ2-3; 9 nucleotides align to TRBD1. Trimming took 2 bases from V and 5 from J; bases not matched to a gene: 5. The CDR3 contains 15 residues. Germline lookup yields CDR1 SNHLY and CDR2 FYNNEI.

This clone showed up just a few times. The V call is TRBV12-5, the J call TRBJ2-3; D possibly corresponds to TRBD2 (6 bases). Trimming pared 1 base from V and 1 base from J, leaving 15 bases between. Germline V gene lookup returns CDR1 LGHNT and CDR2 FRNRAP. This CDR3 is built from 17 residues. DNA for the CDR3: TGTGCTAGTGGTTTGGGAGGGAGGTTGGGGGGCACAGATACGCAGTATTTT. Translation gives CASGLGGRLGGTDTQYF.

The chain has TRBV2 and TRBJ2-3, with TRBD1 matching over 9 bases. This CDR3 has 15 residues. The ends lost 4 bases at V and 4 bases at J; junction bases unmatched: 6. In germline, CDR1 is SNHLY, CDR2 FYNNEI. The CDR3 DNA sequence: TGTGCCAGCAGTGGACAGGGGGGGAGGGCAGATACGCAGTATTTT. Encoded protein: CASSGQGGRADTQYF.

This chain joins TRBV29-1 and TRBJ2-7; tentative D call: TRBD1 (5 bases). Looked up from germline, CDR1 is SQVTM and CDR2 is ANQGSEA. The ends were cut back, 4 bases at V and 2 bases at J, with 12 bases in the middle. The CDR3 sequence is 13 residues long. This chain's CDR3 is CSVAIQATYEQYF. The DNA for the CDR3 is TGCAGCGTTGCAATACAGGCAACCTACGAGCAGTACTTC.

This chain uses TRBV9 with TRBJ2-1; D perhaps matches TRBD2 (5 bases). The length of the CDR3 is 15 residues. The V end lost 4 bases, the J end lost 8 bases, and 19 bases lay between the germline ends. The germline gives CDR1 SGDLS, CDR2 YYNGEE. The CDR3 sequence is CASSLLTGSGYEQFF. The CDR3 DNA reads TGTGCCAGCAGCCTCTTGACGGGGTCAGGTTATGAGCAGTTCTTC.

This clone was picked up a small number of times. The J gene is TRBJ2-2, the V gene TRBV10-1, with 8 nucleotides matching TRBD1. The germline gives CDR1 WNHNN, CDR2 SYGVQD (reference sequence). The CDR3 is made up of 14 amino acids. V shed 2 bases and J 5 bases; nucleotides not matched to a gene: 1. CDR3 DNA: TGCGCCAGCAGTGAGAGGACAGGGACCGGGGAGCTGTTTTTT. Its translation: CASSERTGTGELFF.

The gene calls are TRBV9 and TRBJ2-1; 7 positions agree with TRBD1. After removal of 5 bases from V and 7 bases from J, the junction contained 6 bases not matched to a gene. Germline V CDR1 and CDR2: SGDLS, YYNGEE. This CDR3 spans 13 amino acids. The CDR3 coding sequence is TGTGCCAGCAGGGGACAGCTACAAAATGAGCAGTTCTTC. Translating it yields CASRGQLQNEQFF.

This clone was counted a few times. This chain's CDR3 is CASSFRTGAYTGELFF. CDR3 in DNA: TGTGCCAGCAGTTTCCGGACAGGGGCCTACACCGGGGAGCTGTTTTTT. This chain uses TRBV6-5 with TRBJ2-2, with 9 bases fitting TRBD1. The ends lost 4 bases at V and 3 bases at J; junction bases unmatched: 6. The germline V gene has CDR1 MNHEY and CDR2 SVGAGI. This CDR3 has 16 amino acids.

This chain uses TRBV6-1 with TRBJ2-1; the match to TRBD2 covers 9 bases. The germline V gene encodes CDR1 MNHNS and CDR2 SASEGT. The ends lost 6 bases at V and 3 bases at J; junction bases unmatched: 12. This CDR3 spans 17 amino acids. Written as DNA, the CDR3 is TGTGCCAGCAGCGAAAACGTGCTAGCGGGGAGCTACAATGAGCAGTTCTTC. Translation gives CASSENVLAGSYNEQFF.

The chain has TRBV6-6 and TRBJ2-3; 8 nucleotides align to TRBD2. The V segment lost 7 bases and the J segment 6 bases; nucleotides outside the gene matches: 3. This CDR3 region has 12 residues. In germline, CDR1 is MNHNY, CDR2 SVGAGI (reference sequence). Written as DNA, the CDR3 is TGTGCCAGCAACCAGCGGGGGGATACGCAGTATTTT. Protein product: CASNQRGDTQYF.

The CDR3 loop is CASSVAPQRESPNQETQYF. The CDR3 DNA reads TGTGCCAGCAGCGTAGCTCCCCAGCGGGAGTCCCCGAATCAAGAGACCCAGTACTTC. The chain joins TRBV9 to TRBJ2-5; TRBD2 aligns across 8 bases. V gave up 0 bases and J gave up 2 bases; unmatched junction bases: 15. The CDR3 contains 19 residues. CDR1 and CDR2 from the germline V gene are SGDLS and YYNGEE.